Following are 14 T cell receptor beta chains from one sample sequenced in a study of Tregs in tolerant kidney transplant recipients. Produced via immunoSEQ multiplex PCR; TCRdb's table is partial and in-frame only. The data hold about 21,000 clones, with over 75% observed a single time. Related graft donors supplied nonmyeloablative bone marrow transplants, and mixed chimerism was transient. The sequences come from CD8+ T cells from blood (PBMCs), collected 6 months after the transplant. These receptors were taken from a human patient who received a combined kidney and bone marrow transplant. Certain T cells may be donor cells from the graft.

The J gene is TRBJ1-4, the V gene TRBV6-5; D is possibly TRBD1 (5 bases). The length of the CDR3 is 14 residues. CDR1 and CDR2 from the germline V gene are MNHEY and SVGAGI. V lost 6 bases, J lost 4 bases, and 12 bases lay in between. CDR3 nucleotides: TGTGCCAGCAGAGGGGTAGCCGGTAATGAAAAACTGTTTTTT. Translation: CASRGVAGNEKLFF.

As DNA, the CDR3 is TGTGCCAGCAGCTTAGGGAGCGGCCCAGATACGCAGTATTTT. Its protein product is CASSLGSGPDTQYF. The rearrangement uses TRBV7-9 and TRBJ2-3; TRBD2 is a possible D gene (5 bases). The V and J ends lost 1 base and 4 bases respectively, with 9 bases between them. The germline CDR1 and CDR2 sequences are SEHNR and FQNEAQ (reference sequence). The CDR3 runs 14 residues. Combining the CDR3 with reference TRBV7-9 and TRBJ2-3 gives the whole variable domain DTGVSQNPRHKITKRGQNVTFRCDPISEHNRLYWYRQTLGQGPEFLTYFQNEAQLEKSRLLSDRFSAERPKGSFSTLEIQRTEQGDSAMYLCASSLGSGPDTQYFGPGTRLTVL.

V gene TRBV19 combines with J gene TRBJ1-2; 7 bases fit TRBD1. The CDR3 is 16 amino acids. The germline V gene has CDR1 LNHDA and CDR2 SQIVND (reference sequence). V dropped 5 bases and J dropped 8; count of bases not matched to a gene: 17. The CDR3, as DNA: TGTGCCAGTAGTCCGGACTCCGGGACAGAAAGGAGAGGCTACACCTTC. Its translation: CASSPDSGTERRGYTF.

This clone was found once. The gene calls are TRBV2 and TRBJ2-5; TRBD2 matches at 9 bases. The CDR3 loop spans 13 amino acids. With 7 bases clipped from V and 5 bases from J, the junction kept 5 bases outside the gene matches. The germline CDR1 and CDR2 sequences are SNHLY and FYNNEI. The CDR3 coding sequence is TGTGCCAGCACCGCGGGAGGGTTTGAGACCCAGTACTTC. This translates into CASTAGGFETQYF. The complete variable domain, with remaining parts taken from reference TRBV2 and TRBJ2-5, reads EPEVTQTPSHQVTQMGQEVILRCVPISNHLYFYWYRQILGQKVEFLVSFYNNEISEKSEIFDDQFSVERPDGSNFTLKIRSTKLEDSAMYFCASTAGGFETQYFGPGTRLLVL.

Written as DNA, the CDR3 is TGTGCCTGGCAGGGAAGAAAAGCCTACGAGCAGTACTTC. It is translated as CAWQGRKAYEQYF. The V gene is TRBV30, the J gene TRBJ2-7; D perhaps matches TRBD1 (5 bases). Germline V gene lookup returns CDR1 GTSNPN and CDR2 SVGIG (reference sequence). The V gene lost 5 bases and the J gene lost 2 bases, with 13 bases spanning the gap. CDR3 size: 13 residues.

In DNA, the CDR3 is TGTGCCATCAGTGATTGGACTAGCGGGAGGGCCCTACACAATGAGCAGTTCTTC. Translating it yields CAISDWTSGRALHNEQFF. V and J are TRBV10-3 and TRBJ2-1, with 15 bases identical to TRBD2. The CDR3 has 18 amino acids. In germline, CDR1 is ENHRY, CDR2 SYGVKD. V lost 3 bases, J lost 5 bases, and 8 bases stayed unmatched.

As DNA, the CDR3 is TGTGCCAGCAGCCAAGAAGACAGGGAAAGGGGAAACACCATATATTTT. This gives the protein CASSQEDRERGNTIYF. The chain uses TRBV14 and TRBJ1-3; 7 nucleotides agree with TRBD1. The CDR3 has 16 residues. Germline values: CDR1 SGHDN, CDR2 FVKESK. J lost 4 bases, V lost 0 bases, and 6 bases had no gene match.

The rearrangement uses TRBV25-1 and TRBJ2-1; 7 nucleotides match TRBD2. The trim removed 7 bases at V and 7 bases at J, leaving 13 bases unmatched. The V gene's germline CDR1 is MGHDK and CDR2 SYGVNS. CDR3 length equals 15 residues. CDR3 sequence reads: CASTYGLGEENEQFF. The CDR3 DNA reads TGTGCCAGCACCTATGGACTAGGAGAAGAAAATGAGCAGTTCTTC.

This clone was counted between two and nine times. The CDR3 loop is CASSDLQTGGYEKLFF. For the CDR3, the DNA is TGCGCCAGCAGTGACCTCCAGACAGGGGGTTATGAAAAACTGTTTTTT. This chain joins TRBV10-1 and TRBJ1-4; 9 bases align to TRBD1. The CDR3 runs 16 residues. Germline trimming cut 3 bases from V and 6 bases from J; bases unmatched to any gene: 8. Per germline, CDR1 WNHNN and CDR2 SYGVQD (reference sequence).

The CDR3: CASSLEYRGIKNTEAFF. CDR3 bases: TGCGCCAGCAGCTTGGAGTACAGGGGGATAAAGAACACTGAAGCTTTCTTT. This sequence joins TRBV5-1 and TRBJ1-1, with TRBD1 identical over 8 bases. Germline V CDR1 and CDR2: SGHRS, YFSETQ. V was clipped by 0 bases and J by 1 base; unmatched bases: 8. The CDR3 totals 17 residues.

DNA of the CDR3: TGTGCCAGCAGCTTAGGCGCGGGGTCTTCTGGGGCCAACGTCCTGACTTTC. Amino acid sequence: CASSLGAGSSGANVLTF. This rearrangement joins TRBV7-9 to TRBJ2-6; tentative D call: TRBD2 (6 bases). Trimming shortened V by 1 base and J by 1 base, and 11 bases separated the two germline ends. This CDR3 spans 17 amino acids. CDR1 is SEHNR, CDR2 FQNEAQ, per germline (reference sequence). Drawing the rest from reference TRBV7-9 and TRBJ2-6, the complete variable domain is DTGVSQNPRHKITKRGQNVTFRCDPISEHNRLYWYRQTLGQGPEFLTYFQNEAQLEKSRLLSDRFSAERPKGSFSTLEIQRTEQGDSAMYLCASSLGAGSSGANVLTFGAGSRLTVL.

V is TRBV28 and J is TRBJ2-7; D is uncertain. V was shortened by 8 bases and J by 3 bases, with 17 bases between the two germline ends. The CDR3 contains 14 residues. Germline-derived CDR1 and CDR2 are MDHEN and SYDVKM. The CDR3 is CASLARGSLYEQYF. The CDR3 DNA is TGTGCCAGCCTCGCCCGCGGCAGCCTCTACGAGCAGTACTTC.

V gene TRBV29-1 combines with J gene TRBJ1-2; no clear D. The CDR3 has 13 amino acids. V lost 7 bases, J lost 1 base, and 13 bases lay in between. The germline V gene encodes CDR1 SQVTM and CDR2 ANQGSEA. The CDR3 is CSAIPLNNYGYTF. The CDR3 nucleotides are TGCAGCGCAATACCCCTAAATAACTATGGCTACACCTTC.

The CDR3 DNA is TGTGCCAGCAGCCCTAGCGGGAGATCCTACGAGCAGTACTTC. Encoded protein: CASSPSGRSYEQYF. The chain recombines TRBV7-9 with TRBJ2-5, with 10 bases that match TRBD2. The last part of the DNA fits TRBJ2-7 better; the J call may be wrong. This CDR3 has 14 amino acids. Germline CDR1 is SEHNR and CDR2 is FQNEAQ (reference sequence).